Detailed here is one T cell receptor (beta chain). This sample was taken from a study of blood T cell repertoires in COVID-19. Study at large: Spain, Italy and the United States supplied samples that represented acute and convalescent COVID-19. Sample material is recorded as cDNA or gDNA derived from T cells, B-cell-depleted T cells, or PBMCs.

Per the original data handling: The authors estimated nucleated cell counts from reference gene primer amplification. This table comes from immunoSEQ multiplex PCR, and its TCRdb copy is limited to in-frame clones, with some not included. V, J and clone size are those of that table, while D and trimming were read from the DNA. The table includes about 70,000 clones, 65% to 90% detected once. Germline assignment: CDR1 MNHNS and CDR2 SASEGT. The V gene end was trimmed by 4 bases and the J gene end by 1 base; junction bases not matched to a gene: 15. The CDR3 runs 20 residues. The receptor comes from a man younger than 40 with COVID-19, enrolled during active disease. Sequenced input: peripheral blood. V is TRBV6-1 and J is TRBJ2-3; TRBD2 matches 12 bases. The CDR3 DNA reads as TGTGCCAGCAGTGCGCTCCTTCTAGCGGGAGGGGGTTCTGGCACAGATACGCAGTATTTT. Translation gives CASSALLLAGGGSGTDTQYF.